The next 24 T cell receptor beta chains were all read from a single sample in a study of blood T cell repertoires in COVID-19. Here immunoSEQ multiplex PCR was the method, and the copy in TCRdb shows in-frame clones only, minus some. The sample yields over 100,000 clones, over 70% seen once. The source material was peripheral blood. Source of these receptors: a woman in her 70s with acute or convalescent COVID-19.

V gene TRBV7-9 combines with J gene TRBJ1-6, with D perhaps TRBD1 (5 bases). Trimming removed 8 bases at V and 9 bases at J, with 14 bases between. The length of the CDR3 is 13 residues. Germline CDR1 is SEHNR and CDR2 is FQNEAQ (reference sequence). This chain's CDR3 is CASDNQGRSPLHF. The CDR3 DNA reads TGTGCCAGCGATAATCAGGGCCGTTCACCCCTCCACTTT.

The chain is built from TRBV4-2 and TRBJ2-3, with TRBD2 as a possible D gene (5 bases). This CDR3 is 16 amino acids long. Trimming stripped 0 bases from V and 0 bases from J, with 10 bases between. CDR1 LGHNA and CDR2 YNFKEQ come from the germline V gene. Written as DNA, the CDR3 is TGTGCCAGCAGCCAAGATGGAGGCCTTAGCACAGATACGCAGTATTTT. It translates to CASSQDGGLSTDTQYF.

Written as DNA, the CDR3 is TGTGCCAGCAGCTTGGGACTAGCGGGAGGGTGGGAGACCCAGTACTTC. Translation gives CASSLGLAGGWETQYF. This chain uses TRBV5-4 with TRBJ2-5; 14 nucleotides line up with TRBD2. V was clipped by 0 bases and J by 5 bases; unmatched bases: 3. The CDR3 is 16 residues long. Germline CDR1 and CDR2: SGHNT and YYREEE (reference sequence).

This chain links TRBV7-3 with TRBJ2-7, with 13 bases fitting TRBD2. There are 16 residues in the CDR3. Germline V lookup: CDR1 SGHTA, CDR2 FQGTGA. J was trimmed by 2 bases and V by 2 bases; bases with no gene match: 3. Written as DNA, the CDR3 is TGTGCCAGCAGCTTAGAAGGGACTAGCGGGACCTACGAGCAGTACTTC. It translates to CASSLEGTSGTYEQYF.

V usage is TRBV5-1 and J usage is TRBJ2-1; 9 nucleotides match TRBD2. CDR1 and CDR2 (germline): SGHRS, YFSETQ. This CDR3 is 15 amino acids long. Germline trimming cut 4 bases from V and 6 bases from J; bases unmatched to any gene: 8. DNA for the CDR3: TGCGCCAGCAGCCCAAGCGGGGGGCCGTCCAATGAGCAGTTCTTC. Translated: CASSPSGGPSNEQFF.

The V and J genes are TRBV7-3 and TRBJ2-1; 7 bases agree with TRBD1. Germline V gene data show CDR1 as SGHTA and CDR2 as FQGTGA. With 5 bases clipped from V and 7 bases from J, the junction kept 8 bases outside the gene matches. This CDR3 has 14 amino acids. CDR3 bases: TGTGCCAGCAGCGCAGCCGGGACAGCTAATGAGCAGTTCTTC. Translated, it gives CASSAAGTANEQFF.

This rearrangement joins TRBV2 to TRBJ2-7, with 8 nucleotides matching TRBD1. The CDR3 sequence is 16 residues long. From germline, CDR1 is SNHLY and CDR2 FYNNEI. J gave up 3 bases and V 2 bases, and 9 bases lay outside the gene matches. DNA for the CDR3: TGTGCCAGCAGTGAAAGTCCCGACAGGGGACTCTACGAGCAGTACTTC. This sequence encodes CASSESPDRGLYEQYF.

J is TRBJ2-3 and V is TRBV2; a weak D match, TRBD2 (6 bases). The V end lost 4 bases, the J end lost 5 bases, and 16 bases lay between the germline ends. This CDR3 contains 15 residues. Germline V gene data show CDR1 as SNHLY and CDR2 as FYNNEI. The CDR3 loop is CASSVLQPGEDTQYF. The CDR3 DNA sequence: TGTGCCAGCAGTGTTCTTCAGCCGGGGGAAGATACGCAGTATTTT. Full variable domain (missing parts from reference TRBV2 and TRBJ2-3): EPEVTQTPSHQVTQMGQEVILRCVPISNHLYFYWYRQILGQKVEFLVSFYNNEISEKSEIFDDQFSVERPDGSNFTLKIRSTKLEDSAMYFCASSVLQPGEDTQYFGPGTRLTVL.

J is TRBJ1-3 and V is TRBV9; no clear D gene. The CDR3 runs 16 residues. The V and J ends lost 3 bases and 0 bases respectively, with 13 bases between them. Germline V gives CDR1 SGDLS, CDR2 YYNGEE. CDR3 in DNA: TGTGCCAGCAGCGCCGGGGTACGGAACTCTGGAAACACCATATATTTT. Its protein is CASSAGVRNSGNTIYF. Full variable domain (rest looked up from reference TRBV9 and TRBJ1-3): DSGVTQTPKHLITATGQRVTLRCSPRSGDLSVYWYQQSLDQGLQFLIQYYNGEERAKGNILERFSAQQFPDLHSELNLSSLELGDSALYFCASSAGVRNSGNTIYFGEGSWLTVV.

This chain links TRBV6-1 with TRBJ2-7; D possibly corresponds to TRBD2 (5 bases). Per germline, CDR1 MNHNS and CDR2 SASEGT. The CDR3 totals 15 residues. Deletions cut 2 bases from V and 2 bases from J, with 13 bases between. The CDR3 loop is CASSESLRATYEQYF. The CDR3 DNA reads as TGTGCCAGCAGTGAAAGTCTGAGGGCCACCTACGAGCAGTACTTC.

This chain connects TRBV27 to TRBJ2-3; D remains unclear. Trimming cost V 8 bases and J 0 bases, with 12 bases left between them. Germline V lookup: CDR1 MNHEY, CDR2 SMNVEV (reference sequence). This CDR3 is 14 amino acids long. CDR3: CASLLLVSTDTQYF. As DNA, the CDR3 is TGTGCCAGCCTCCTACTGGTAAGCACAGATACGCAGTATTTT.

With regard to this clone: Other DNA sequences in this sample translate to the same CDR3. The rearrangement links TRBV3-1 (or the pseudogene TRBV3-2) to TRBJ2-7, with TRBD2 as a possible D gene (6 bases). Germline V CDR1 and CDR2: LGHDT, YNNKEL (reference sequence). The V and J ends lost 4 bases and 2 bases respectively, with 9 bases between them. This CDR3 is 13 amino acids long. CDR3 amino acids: CASSLRGTYEQYF. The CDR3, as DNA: TGTGCCAGCAGCCTCCGGGGGACCTACGAGCAGTACTTC.

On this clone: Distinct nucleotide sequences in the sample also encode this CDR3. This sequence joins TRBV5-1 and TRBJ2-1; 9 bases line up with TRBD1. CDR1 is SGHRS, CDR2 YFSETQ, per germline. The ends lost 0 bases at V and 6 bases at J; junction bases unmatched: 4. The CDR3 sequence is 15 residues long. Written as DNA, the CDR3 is TGCGCCAGCAGCTTGGAACAGGGGGCTGGCAATGAGCAGTTCTTC. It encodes CASSLEQGAGNEQFF.

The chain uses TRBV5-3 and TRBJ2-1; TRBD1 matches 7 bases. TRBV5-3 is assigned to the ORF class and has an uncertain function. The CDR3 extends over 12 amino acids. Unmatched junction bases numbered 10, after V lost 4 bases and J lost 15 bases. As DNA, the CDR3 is TGTGCCAGAAGCGGATCGACAGGGTGGAGGTTCTTC. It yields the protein CARSGSTGWRFF.

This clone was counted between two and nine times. CDR3 DNA sequence: TGCGCGCTGCAGGATATGAACACTGAAGCTTTCTTT. Translated: CALQDMNTEAFF. V usage is TRBV29-1 and J usage is TRBJ1-1; no clear D gene. This CDR3 region has 12 residues. The germline V gene has CDR1 SQVTM and CDR2 ANQGSEA.

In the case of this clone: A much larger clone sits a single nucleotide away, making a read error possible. The CDR3 sequence: CASSATSLAYEQYF. CDR3 nucleotides: TGTGCCAGCAGCGCGACAAGTCTGGCCTACGAGCAGTACTTC. The chain has TRBV5-6 and TRBJ2-7, with D unresolved. Germline CDR1 reads SGHDT; CDR2 reads YYEEEE. CDR3 length: 14 residues. The germline V and J ends were trimmed by 4 bases and 2 bases, with 13 bases remaining between them. Variable domain in full (rest from reference TRBV5-6 and TRBJ2-7): DAGVTQSPTHLIKTRGQQVTLRCSPKSGHDTVSWYQQALGQGPQFIFQYYEEEERQRGNFPDRFSGHQFPNYSSELNVNALLLGDSALYLCASSATSLAYEQYFGPGTRLTVT.

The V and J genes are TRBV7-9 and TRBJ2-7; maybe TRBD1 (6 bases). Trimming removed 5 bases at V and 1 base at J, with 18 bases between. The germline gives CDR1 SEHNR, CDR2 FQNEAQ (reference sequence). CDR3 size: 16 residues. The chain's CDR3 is CASSPGAGQRSYEQYF. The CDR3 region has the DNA TGTGCCAGCAGCCCAGGGGCAGGGCAACGTTCCTACGAGCAGTACTTC.

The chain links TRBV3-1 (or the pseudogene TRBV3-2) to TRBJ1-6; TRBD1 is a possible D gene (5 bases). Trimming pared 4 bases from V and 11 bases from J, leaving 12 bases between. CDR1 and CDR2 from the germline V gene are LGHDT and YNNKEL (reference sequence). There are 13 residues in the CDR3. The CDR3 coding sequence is TGTGCCAGCAGCCCGCTCCCGGGGGCACCCCTCCACTTT. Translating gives CASSPLPGAPLHF.

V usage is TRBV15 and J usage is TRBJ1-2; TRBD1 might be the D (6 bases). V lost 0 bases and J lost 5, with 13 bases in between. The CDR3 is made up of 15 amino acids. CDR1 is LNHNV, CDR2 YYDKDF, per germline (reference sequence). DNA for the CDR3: TGTGCCACCAGCAGAGAGAGGGGGTCGGGGTATGGCTACACCTTC. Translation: CATSRERGSGYGYTF. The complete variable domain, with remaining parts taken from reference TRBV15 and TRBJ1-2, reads DAMVIQNPRYQVTQFGKPVTLSCSQTLNHNVMYWYQQKSSQAPKLLFHYYDKDFNNEADTPDNFQSRRPNTSFCFLDIRSPGLGDTAMYLCATSRERGSGYGYTFGSGTRLTVV.

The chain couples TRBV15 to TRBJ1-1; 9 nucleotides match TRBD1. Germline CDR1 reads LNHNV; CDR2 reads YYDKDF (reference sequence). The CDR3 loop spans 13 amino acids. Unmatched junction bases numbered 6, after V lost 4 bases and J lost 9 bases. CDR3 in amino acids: CATSTATGGKAFF. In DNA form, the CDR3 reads TGTGCCACCAGCACCGCTACAGGGGGCAAAGCTTTCTTT.

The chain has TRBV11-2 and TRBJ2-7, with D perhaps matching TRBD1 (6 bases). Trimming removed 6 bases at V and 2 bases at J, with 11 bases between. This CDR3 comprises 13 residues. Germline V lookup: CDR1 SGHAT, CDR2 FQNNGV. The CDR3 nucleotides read TGTGCCAGCAGACGGGACACCCCCTACGAGCAGTACTTC. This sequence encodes CASRRDTPYEQYF.

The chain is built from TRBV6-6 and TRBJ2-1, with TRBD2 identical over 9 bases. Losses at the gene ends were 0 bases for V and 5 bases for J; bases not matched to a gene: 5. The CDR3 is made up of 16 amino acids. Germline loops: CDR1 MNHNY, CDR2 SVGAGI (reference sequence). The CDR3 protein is CASSYSGTSTNNEQFF. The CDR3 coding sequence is TGTGCCAGCAGTTACTCCGGGACTAGCACGAACAATGAGCAGTTCTTC.

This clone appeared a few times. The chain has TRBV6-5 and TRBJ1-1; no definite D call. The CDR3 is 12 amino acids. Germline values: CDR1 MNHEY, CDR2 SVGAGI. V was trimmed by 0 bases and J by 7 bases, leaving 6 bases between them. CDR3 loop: CASSYSTSEAFF. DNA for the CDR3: TGTGCCAGCAGTTACTCGACAAGTGAAGCTTTCTTT.

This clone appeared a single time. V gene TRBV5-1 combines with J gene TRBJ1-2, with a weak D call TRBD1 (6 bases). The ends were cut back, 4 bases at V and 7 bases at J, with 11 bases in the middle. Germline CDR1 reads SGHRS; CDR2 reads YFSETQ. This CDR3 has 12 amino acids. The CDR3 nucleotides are TGCGCCAGCAGCCCCGTGGACAGTGGCTACACCTTC. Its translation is CASSPVDSGYTF.